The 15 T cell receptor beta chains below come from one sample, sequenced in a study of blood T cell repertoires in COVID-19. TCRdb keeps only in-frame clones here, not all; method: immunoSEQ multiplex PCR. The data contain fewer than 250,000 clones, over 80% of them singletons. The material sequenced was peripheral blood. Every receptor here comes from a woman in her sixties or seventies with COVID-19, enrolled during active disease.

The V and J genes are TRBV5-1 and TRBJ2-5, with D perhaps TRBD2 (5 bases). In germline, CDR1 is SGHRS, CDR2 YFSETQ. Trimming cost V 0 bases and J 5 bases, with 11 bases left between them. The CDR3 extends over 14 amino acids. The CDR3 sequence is CASSLGLARETQYF. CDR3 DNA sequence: TGCGCCAGCAGCTTGGGCCTAGCCCGGGAGACCCAGTACTTC.

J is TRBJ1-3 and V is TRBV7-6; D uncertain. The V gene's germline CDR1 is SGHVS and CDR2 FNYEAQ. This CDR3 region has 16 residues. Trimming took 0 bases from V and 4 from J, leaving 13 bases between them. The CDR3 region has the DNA TGTGCCAGCAGCTTAGCCCCCCAGAGCGGGGGAAACACCATATATTTT. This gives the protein CASSLAPQSGGNTIYF. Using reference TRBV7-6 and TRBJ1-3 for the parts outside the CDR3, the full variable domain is GAGVSQSPRYKVTKRGQDVALRCDPISGHVSLYWYRQALGQGPEFLTYFNYEAQQDKSGLPNDRFSAERPEGSISTLTIQRTEQRDSAMYRCASSLAPQSGGNTIYFGEGSWLTVV.

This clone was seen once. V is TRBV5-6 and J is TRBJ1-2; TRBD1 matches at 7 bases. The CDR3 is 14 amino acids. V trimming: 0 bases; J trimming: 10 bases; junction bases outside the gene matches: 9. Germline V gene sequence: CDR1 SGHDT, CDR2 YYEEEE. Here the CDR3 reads CASSLAWAGGDYTF. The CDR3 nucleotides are TGTGCCAGCAGCTTGGCATGGGCAGGGGGTGACTACACCTTC.

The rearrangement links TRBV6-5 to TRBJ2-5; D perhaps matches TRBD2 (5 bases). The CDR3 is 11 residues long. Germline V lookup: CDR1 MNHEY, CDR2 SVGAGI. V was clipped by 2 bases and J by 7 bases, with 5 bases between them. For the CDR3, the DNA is TGTGCCAGCAGTTACGCGGGGACCCAGTACTTC. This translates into CASSYAGTQYF.

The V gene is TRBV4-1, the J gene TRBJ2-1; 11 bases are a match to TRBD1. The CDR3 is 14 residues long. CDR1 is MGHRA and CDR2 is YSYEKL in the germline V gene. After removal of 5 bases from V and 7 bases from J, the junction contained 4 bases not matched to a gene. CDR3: CASSWGQGGNEQFF. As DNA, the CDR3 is TGCGCCAGCAGCTGGGGACAGGGGGGAAATGAGCAGTTCTTC.

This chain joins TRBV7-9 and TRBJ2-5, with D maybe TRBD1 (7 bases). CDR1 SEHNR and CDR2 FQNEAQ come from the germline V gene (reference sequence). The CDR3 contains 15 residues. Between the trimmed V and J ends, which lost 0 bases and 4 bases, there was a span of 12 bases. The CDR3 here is CASSLAQGGGETQYF. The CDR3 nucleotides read TGTGCCAGCAGCTTAGCGCAGGGGGGAGGAGAGACCCAGTACTTC. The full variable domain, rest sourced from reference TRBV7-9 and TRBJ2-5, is DTGVSQNPRHKITKRGQNVTFRCDPISEHNRLYWYRQTLGQGPEFLTYFQNEAQLEKSRLLSDRFSAERPKGSFSTLEIQRTEQGDSAMYLCASSLAQGGGETQYFGPGTRLLVL.

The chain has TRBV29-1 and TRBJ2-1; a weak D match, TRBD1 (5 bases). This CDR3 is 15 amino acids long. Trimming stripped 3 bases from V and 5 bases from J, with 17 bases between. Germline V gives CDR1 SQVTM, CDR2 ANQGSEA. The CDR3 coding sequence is TGCAGCGTTGATGTCGGCAGGACAAAGAACAATGAGCAGTTCTTC. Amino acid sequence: CSVDVGRTKNNEQFF.

The CDR3, as DNA: TGCGCCAGCAGCTTGTTGTCTAGCGGGGGGGCTTATGAGCAGTTCTTC. Encoded protein: CASSLLSSGGAYEQFF. The gene calls are TRBV5-1 and TRBJ2-1; 12 bases map to TRBD2. With V trimmed by 1 base and J by 8 bases, 7 bases remained unmatched. The germline CDR1 and CDR2 sequences are SGHRS and YFSETQ. CDR3 length equals 16 residues.

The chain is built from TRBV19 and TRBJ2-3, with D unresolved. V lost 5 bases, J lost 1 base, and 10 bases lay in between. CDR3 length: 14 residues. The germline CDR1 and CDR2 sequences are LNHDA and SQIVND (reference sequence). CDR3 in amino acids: CASSYSRGTDTQYF. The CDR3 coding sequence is TGTGCCAGTAGTTATTCGAGAGGCACAGATACGCAGTATTTT. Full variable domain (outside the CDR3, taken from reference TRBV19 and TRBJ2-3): DGGITQSPKYLFRKEGQNVTLSCEQNLNHDAMYWYRQDPGQGLRLIYYSQIVNDFQKGDIAEGYSVSREKKESFPLTVTSAQKNPTAFYLCASSYSRGTDTQYFGPGTRLTVL.

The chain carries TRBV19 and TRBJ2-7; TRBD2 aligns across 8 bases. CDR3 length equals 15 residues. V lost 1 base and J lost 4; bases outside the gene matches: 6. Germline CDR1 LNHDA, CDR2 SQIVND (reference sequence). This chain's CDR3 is CASSIAGGPLYEQYF. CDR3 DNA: TGTGCCAGTAGTATAGCGGGAGGGCCACTTTACGAGCAGTACTTC.

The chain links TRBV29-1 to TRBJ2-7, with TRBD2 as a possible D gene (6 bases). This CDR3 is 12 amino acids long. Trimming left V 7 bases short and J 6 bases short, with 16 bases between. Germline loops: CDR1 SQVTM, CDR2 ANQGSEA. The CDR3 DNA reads TGCAGCGCCCGGGACTCATCTCTCGAGCAGTACTTC. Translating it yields CSARDSSLEQYF.

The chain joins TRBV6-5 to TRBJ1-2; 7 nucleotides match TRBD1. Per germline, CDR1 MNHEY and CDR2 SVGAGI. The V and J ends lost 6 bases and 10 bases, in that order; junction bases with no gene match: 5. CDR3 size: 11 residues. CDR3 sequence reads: CASRGQMIYTF. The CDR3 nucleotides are TGTGCCAGCAGGGGACAGATGATCTACACCTTC.

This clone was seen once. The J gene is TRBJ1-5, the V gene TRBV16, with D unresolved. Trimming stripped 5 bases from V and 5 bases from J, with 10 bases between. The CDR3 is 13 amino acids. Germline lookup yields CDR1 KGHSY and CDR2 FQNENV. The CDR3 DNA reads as TGTGCCAGCAGCTCCGGGGTGGATCAGCCCCAGCATTTT. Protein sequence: CASSSGVDQPQHF.

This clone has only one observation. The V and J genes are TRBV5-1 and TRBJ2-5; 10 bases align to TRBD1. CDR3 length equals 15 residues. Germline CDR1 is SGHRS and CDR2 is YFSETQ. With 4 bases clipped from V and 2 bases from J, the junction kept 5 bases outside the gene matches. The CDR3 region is CASSMDRGWQETQYF. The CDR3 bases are TGCGCCAGCAGCATGGACAGGGGGTGGCAAGAGACCCAGTACTTC.

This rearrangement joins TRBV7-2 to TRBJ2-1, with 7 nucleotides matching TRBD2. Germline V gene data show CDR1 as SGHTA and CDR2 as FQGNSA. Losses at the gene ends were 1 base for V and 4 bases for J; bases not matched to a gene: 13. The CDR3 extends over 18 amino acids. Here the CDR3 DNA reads TGTGCCAGCAGCTTAGGCTCGGGGGAGGGCCGCGATTACAATGAGCAGTTCTTC. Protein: CASSLGSGEGRDYNEQFF.